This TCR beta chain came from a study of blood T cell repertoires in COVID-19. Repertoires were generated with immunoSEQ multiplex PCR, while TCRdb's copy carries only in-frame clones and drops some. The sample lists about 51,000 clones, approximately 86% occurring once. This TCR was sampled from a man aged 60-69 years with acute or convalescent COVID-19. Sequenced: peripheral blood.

CDR3 amino acids: CASSRWGVAGQPQHF. CDR3 bases: TGTGCCAGCAGCCGCTGGGGAGTGGCGGGACAGCCCCAGCATTTT. The J gene is TRBJ1-5, the V gene TRBV11-2; D uncertain. V was cut by 5 bases and J by 7 bases, with 18 bases left in between. The CDR3 runs 15 residues. Germline CDR1 reads SGHAT; CDR2 reads FQNNGV.